The 26 T cell receptor beta chains in this list originate from one sample, sequenced in a study of early T cells in non-severe SARS-CoV-2 infection. TCRdb reanalysed the 5' RACE reads using MiXCR and keeps one entry per CDR3 protein. The table lists 60,000 or so distinct CDR3 sequences, roughly a tenth of them singletons, with around 1.6% in the top ten. The sample was whole blood. The receptors come from an adult who was a healthcare worker with PCR-confirmed SARS-CoV-2 infection or an uninfected control (not recorded which).

This clonotype has just a few counts. V usage is TRBV12-3 or TRBV12-4 and J usage is TRBJ2-1, with TRBD2 matching 9 bases. The CDR3 runs to 18 residues. The junction had 10 bases not matched to a gene; V was cut back by 3 bases and J by 1 base. CDR3 amino acids: CASSLSERTSESYNEQFF. The CDR3 DNA sequence: TGTGCCAGCAGTTTGAGCGAACGGACTAGCGAATCCTACAATGAGCAGTTCTTC.

The J gene is TRBJ2-3, the V gene TRBV18, with D perhaps TRBD2 (5 bases). The CDR3 totals 15 residues. Trimming took 3 bases from V and 2 from J, leaving 12 bases between them. CDR1 and CDR2 (germline): KGHSH, LQKENI. The CDR3 protein is CASSPNRGTTDTQYF. As DNA, the CDR3 is TGTGCCAGCTCACCTAACCGGGGAACCACAGATACGCAGTATTTT. Filled out from reference TRBV18 and TRBJ2-3, the complete variable domain reads NAGVMQNPRHLVRRRGQEARLRCSPMKGHSHVYWYRQLPEEGLKFMVYLQKENIIDESGMPKERFSAEFPKEGPSILRIQQVVRGDSAAYFCASSPNRGTTDTQYFGPGTRLTVL.

V is TRBV12-3 or TRBV12-4 and J is TRBJ2-7; TRBD1 matches at 8 bases. The CDR3 sequence is 16 residues long. J was trimmed by 0 bases and V by 3 bases; bases with no gene match: 7. CDR3 nucleotides: TGTGCCAGCAGTTTGAGGAGGACAGGGTCCTCCTACGAGCAGTACTTC. The encoded protein is CASSLRRTGSSYEQYF.

The V gene is TRBV29-1, the J gene TRBJ1-2; D is possibly TRBD1 (6 bases). V lost 3 bases, J lost 6 bases, and 8 bases lay in between. The germline V gene encodes CDR1 SQVTM and CDR2 ANQGSEA. CDR3 length: 11 residues. CDR3 in amino acids: CSVDAGDGYTF. The DNA for the CDR3 is TGCAGCGTTGATGCAGGGGATGGCTACACCTTC.

This clonotype was found many times. The rearrangement links TRBV11-2 to TRBJ2-1, with D possibly TRBD2 on 5 matching bases. V was trimmed by 2 bases and J by 7 bases, leaving 18 bases between them. The CDR3 runs to 16 residues. The germline V gene has CDR1 SGHAT and CDR2 FQNNGV. Here the CDR3 reads CASSLWRAGHRNEQFF. CDR3 in DNA: TGTGCCAGCAGCTTATGGCGGGCCGGCCATAGGAATGAGCAGTTCTTC.

The table lists this clonotype with many counts. The chain joins TRBV2 to TRBJ1-2; D unclear. CDR3 size: 13 residues. Trimming pared 9 bases from V and 4 bases from J, leaving 15 bases between. Germline lookup yields CDR1 SNHLY and CDR2 FYNNEI. CDR3 bases: TGTGCCAGGGGTTCGGAGGGATCCTATGGCTACACCTTC. Protein product: CARGSEGSYGYTF.

This clonotype was seen many times. This chain links TRBV30 with TRBJ2-6; the D gene is possibly TRBD1 (5 bases). CDR1 and CDR2 (germline): GTSNPN, SVGIG (reference sequence). Trimming left V 8 bases short and J 0 bases short, with 11 bases between. The length of the CDR3 is 14 residues. CDR3 protein: CAGDSYSGANVLTF. The CDR3 DNA sequence: TGTGCCGGAGACAGCTACTCTGGGGCCAACGTCCTGACTTTC. The entire variable domain, with the rest obtained from reference TRBV30 and TRBJ2-6, is as follows: SQTIHQWPATLVQPVGSPLSLECTVEGTSNPNLYWYRQAAGRGLQLLFYSVGIGQISSEVPQNLSASRPQDRQFILSSKKLLLSDSGFYLCAGDSYSGANVLTFGAGSRLTVL.

This clonotype was seen many times. CDR3 sequence reads: CASISSRGGGANVLTF. Here the CDR3 DNA reads TGTGCCAGCATCTCTTCCAGGGGGGGAGGGGCCAACGTCCTGACTTTC. The rearrangement uses TRBV6-6 and TRBJ2-6, with D perhaps assigned TRBD1 or TRBD2 (7 bases each). The CDR3 consists of 16 residues. Trimming left V 7 bases short and J 4 bases short, with 17 bases between. Germline CDR1 reads MNHNY; CDR2 reads SVGAGI (reference sequence).

The CDR3 region is CSVDLVPETQYF. The CDR3 DNA reads as TGCAGCGTTGATTTGGTCCCAGAGACCCAGTACTTC. The rearrangement uses TRBV29-1 and TRBJ2-5; D gene ambiguous. This CDR3 contains 12 residues. Germline V lookup: CDR1 SQVTM, CDR2 ANQGSEA. V was trimmed by 3 bases and J by 4 bases, leaving 9 bases between them.

A note on this clonotype: A read error may be the cause here, since a much bigger clone is one base away. The chain couples TRBV21-1 to TRBJ2-3; the table's TRBD1 call for D was not verified on the DNA. TRBV21-1 is listed as a pseudogene. This CDR3 spans 15 amino acids. The CDR3 DNA sequence: TGTGTCGGACTGACAGGGGTCGACCTCACAGATACGCAGTATTTT. Its protein is CVGLTGVDLTDTQYF.

This clonotype was seen a few times. The V and J genes are TRBV18 and TRBJ2-7; no clear D. This CDR3 comprises 13 residues. Trimming removed 6 bases at V and 7 bases at J, with 16 bases between. Germline lookup yields CDR1 KGHSH and CDR2 LQKENI. The CDR3 bases are TGTGCCAGCTCCCAGACCCGGCCCTGGGAGCAGTACTTC. This encodes CASSQTRPWEQYF.

This rearrangement joins TRBV6-6 to TRBJ2-7; tentative D call: TRBD2 (7 bases). The V gene lost 2 bases and the J gene lost 3 bases, with 20 bases spanning the gap. The CDR3 has 17 residues. The germline CDR1 and CDR2 sequences are MNHNY and SVGAGI (reference sequence). The CDR3 region has the DNA TGTGCCAGCAGTTACCGACTCGGCGGGGGACACATCTACGAGCAGTACTTC. Amino acid sequence: CASSYRLGGGHIYEQYF.

This clonotype was observed many times. The J gene is TRBJ1-2, the V gene TRBV5-6; D is possibly TRBD1 (5 bases). V shed 0 bases and J shed 5 bases, with 14 bases lying between them. The CDR3 sequence is 15 residues long. Germline-derived CDR1 and CDR2 are SGHDT and YYEEEE. The CDR3 sequence: CASSLGGGRQYGYTF. The CDR3 nucleotides are TGTGCCAGCAGCTTGGGCGGGGGAAGACAGTATGGCTACACCTTC.

This chain connects TRBV7-2 to TRBJ2-5; 9 bases are shared with TRBD1. V trimming: 5 bases; J trimming: 3 bases; junction bases outside the gene matches: 10. Looked up from germline, CDR1 is SGHTA and CDR2 is FQGNSA. The CDR3 spans 16 residues. The CDR3 loop reads CASSQPTGGGKETQYF. In DNA, the CDR3 is TGTGCCAGCAGCCAACCTACAGGGGGCGGGAAAGAGACCCAGTACTTC.

The V and J genes are TRBV5-1 and TRBJ2-1; D is possibly TRBD2 (6 bases). CDR1 is SGHRS, CDR2 YFSETQ, per germline. The V end lost 0 bases, the J end lost 12 bases, and 10 bases lay between the germline ends. CDR3 size: 12 residues. The CDR3 DNA reads as TGCGCCAGCAGCTTGGAACTAGCCCCGCAGTTCTTC. Its protein is CASSLELAPQFF.

The chain links TRBV6-6 to TRBJ1-1, with no clear D. This CDR3 region has 11 residues. V was trimmed by 6 bases and J by 7 bases, leaving 9 bases between them. Germline-derived CDR1 and CDR2 are MNHNY and SVGAGI (reference sequence). CDR3 sequence (DNA): TGTGCCAGCAGCCAAATGGGTGAAGCTTTCTTT. Translated: CASSQMGEAFF.

This clonotype was recorded at least ten times. The chain has TRBV10-3 and TRBJ2-7, with 8 bases aligning to TRBD1. Germline V gene data show CDR1 as ENHRY and CDR2 as SYGVKD. This CDR3 has 12 residues. V shed 4 bases, J shed 9 bases, and the junction held 5 bases outside the gene matches. The CDR3: CAISGGQARQYF. CDR3 coding DNA: TGTGCCATCAGTGGGGGACAGGCTCGGCAGTACTTC.

In this sample, this clonotype turned up many times. The chain couples TRBV28 to TRBJ2-3; D is perhaps TRBD1 (5 bases). Germline lookup yields CDR1 MDHEN and CDR2 SYDVKM. The germline V and J ends were trimmed by 8 bases and 5 bases, with 14 bases remaining between them. The CDR3 extends over 13 amino acids. The CDR3 sequence: CASVDNWEDTQYF. The CDR3 coding sequence is TGTGCCAGCGTGGACAATTGGGAAGATACGCAGTATTTT.

This rearrangement joins TRBV7-2 to TRBJ2-7; no clear D gene. This CDR3 region has 14 residues. The V and J ends lost 0 bases and 2 bases respectively, with 8 bases between them. The germline gives CDR1 SGHTA, CDR2 FQGNSA. The CDR3 DNA reads TGTGCCAGCAGCTTAGCTGGAGCCACCTACGAGCAGTACTTC. Translating it yields CASSLAGATYEQYF.

The table lists this clonotype with many counts. This chain uses TRBV11-2 with TRBJ2-3; no definite D call. The CDR3 is 10 residues long. Trimming removed 7 bases from V and 5 bases from J, with 4 bases in between. Germline values: CDR1 SGHAT, CDR2 FQNNGV. CDR3: CASTGDTQYF. The CDR3 nucleotides read TGTGCCAGCACCGGAGATACGCAGTATTTT.

Ten or more counts support this clonotype. The chain employs TRBV5-8 and TRBJ1-2; 7 bases agree with TRBD1. The CDR3 runs to 15 residues. Germline V gene data show CDR1 as SGHTS and CDR2 as YDEGEE. Unmatched junction bases numbered 13, after V lost 4 bases and J lost 7 bases. The chain's CDR3 is CASSVTGALRSGYTF. The CDR3 DNA sequence: TGTGCCAGCAGCGTAACAGGGGCCCTAAGATCTGGCTACACCTTC.

The V call is TRBV7-9, the J call TRBJ1-3; D uncertain. V was cut by 6 bases and J by 1 base, with 10 bases left in between. CDR3 length equals 14 residues. The germline V gene has CDR1 SEHNR and CDR2 FQNEAQ (reference sequence). CDR3 nucleotides: TGTGCCAGCAGGCCCATATTTTCTGGAAACACCATATATTTT. Its translation: CASRPIFSGNTIYF.

Only a few counts were recorded for this clonotype. CDR3 sequence (DNA): TGCAGCGTTGAAAATCCGGAGTACAATGAGCAGTTCTTC. It is translated as CSVENPEYNEQFF. The chain is built from TRBV29-1 and TRBJ2-1, with unresolved D. The CDR3 is 13 residues long. V was pared by 2 bases and J by 4 bases, with 9 bases between. Germline V lookup: CDR1 SQVTM, CDR2 ANQGSEA.

The chain employs TRBV12-3 or TRBV12-4 and TRBJ1-3; D is uncertain. The CDR3 length is 12 residues. V lost 3 bases and J lost 4, with 4 bases in between. CDR3: CASSLQGNTIYF. The CDR3 DNA is TGTGCCAGCAGTTTGCAAGGAAACACCATATATTTT.

CDR3 residues: CSARDGGAALFAFF. In DNA form, the CDR3 reads TGCAGTGCTAGAGATGGCGGGGCAGCTCTATTTGCTTTCTTT. The V call is TRBV20-1, the J call TRBJ1-1; tentative D call: TRBD1 (5 bases). The germline gives CDR1 DFQATT, CDR2 SNEGSKA (reference sequence). V was cut by 0 bases and J by 11 bases, with 19 bases left in between. This CDR3 is 14 amino acids long.

In this sample, this clonotype turned up many times. The gene calls are TRBV7-6 and TRBJ2-2; D is ambiguous. Trimming removed 3 bases from V and 3 bases from J, with 8 bases in between. CDR3 length equals 14 residues. CDR1 is SGHVS, CDR2 FNYEAQ, per germline. The CDR3 loop is CASSFGYHTGELFF. The CDR3 nucleotides read TGTGCCAGCAGCTTTGGTTACCACACCGGGGAGCTGTTTTTT.